The 20 T cell receptor beta chains below were found in one sample sequenced in a study of T cells in Graves' hyperthyroidism and ophthalmopathy. Amplified regions were TCR beta CDR3 sequences from RNA transcripts. TCR CDR3 underwent first-round RT-PCR with the HTBI primer set. TCRdb fed the multiplex PCR reads into MiXCR, producing one record per CDR3 protein. Of around 500,000 distinct CDR3 sequences in the sample, 12% to 15% are singletons; the top ten hold 11% to 15%. Specimen: blood. The receptor source for this set is a woman in her thirties or forties with Graves' hyperthyroidism.

V gene TRBV12-3 or TRBV12-4 combines with J gene TRBJ2-7; the match to TRBD2 covers 13 bases. V shed 10 bases and J 2 bases; nucleotides not matched to a gene: 8. The CDR3 covers 15 residues. In DNA form, the CDR3 reads TGTGCCAACTGGACTAGCGGGAGTCTAACCTACGAGCAGTACTTC. Its protein is CANWTSGSLTYEQYF.

This clonotype was recorded many times. The chain couples TRBV20-1 to TRBJ2-1; TRBD2 matches 13 bases. The CDR3 loop spans 14 amino acids. Trimming took 6 bases from V and 5 from J; bases not matched to a gene: 4. The V gene's germline CDR1 is DFQATT and CDR2 SNEGSKA (reference sequence). CDR3 in amino acids: CSAIGTSGNNEQFF. The CDR3 DNA reads as TGCAGTGCAATCGGGACTAGCGGGAACAATGAGCAGTTCTTC.

This clonotype was counted ten times or more. This chain links TRBV7-3 with TRBJ2-1, with D possibly TRBD1 on 6 matching bases. CDR3 size: 14 residues. Germline-derived CDR1 and CDR2 are SGHTA and FQGTGA. V was pared by 4 bases and J by 2 bases, with 9 bases between. CDR3 coding DNA: TGTGCCAGCAGCTCGGACAGCACCTACAATGAGCAGTTCTTC. Translated: CASSSDSTYNEQFF. The full variable domain, with the rest looked up from reference TRBV7-3 and TRBJ2-1, is GAGVSQTPSNKVTEKGKYVELRCDPISGHTALYWYRQSLGQGPEFLIYFQGTGAADDSGLPNDRFFAVRPEGSVSTLKIQRTERGDSAVYLCASSSDSTYNEQFFGPGTRLTVL.

CDR3 loop: CASSLGAGTANYGYTF. The CDR3 DNA is TGTGCCAGCAGCTTAGGGGCCGGGACCGCTAACTATGGCTACACCTTC. The chain combines TRBV11-2 with TRBJ1-2; TRBD1 is a possible D gene (5 bases). The CDR3 is made up of 16 amino acids. V shed 1 base and J shed 0 bases, with 12 bases lying between them. Germline values: CDR1 SGHAT, CDR2 FQNNGV. The full variable domain, its missing parts supplied by reference TRBV11-2 and TRBJ1-2, is EAGVAQSPRYKIIEKRQSVAFWCNPISGHATLYWYQQILGQGPKLLIQFQNNGVVDDSQLPKDRFSAERLKGVDSTLKIQPAKLEDSAVYLCASSLGAGTANYGYTFGSGTRLTVV.

Regarding this clonotype: Being one base from a much bigger clone, this may be a read error. The chain has TRBV7-9 and TRBJ1-1; weak D call: TRBD1 (5 bases). The CDR3 length is 15 residues. Germline V lookup: CDR1 SEHNR, CDR2 FQNEAQ (reference sequence). V was shortened by 1 base and J by 3 bases, with 12 bases between the two germline ends. CDR3 in amino acids: CASSLDGAKDTEAFF. CDR3 DNA: TGTGCCAGCAGCTTAGATGGGGCGAAAGACACTGAAGCTTTCTTT.

This clonotype was detected ten times or more. The V call is TRBV20-1, the J call TRBJ2-1; TRBD2 agrees at 10 bases. Trimming at V came to 5 bases and at J to 2 bases, leaving 6 bases not matched to a gene. The CDR3 length is 15 residues. CDR1 DFQATT and CDR2 SNEGSKA come from the germline V gene (reference sequence). The CDR3, as DNA: TGCAGTGCTTCTCTAGCGGGAGTTACCTACAATGAGCAGTTCTTC. Amino acid sequence: CSASLAGVTYNEQFF.

Notes on this clonotype: A clone one base away is much larger, so this may be a read error. The chain links TRBV19 to TRBJ1-1, with D unresolved. Germline CDR1 and CDR2: LNHDA and SQIVND (reference sequence). V was pared by 3 bases and J by 0 bases, with 5 bases between. The CDR3 is 13 amino acids. The CDR3 region is CASSMSVNTEAFF. DNA of the CDR3: TGTGCCAGTAGTATGTCCGTGAACACTGAAGCTTTCTTT.

This clonotype was picked up many times. The chain is built from TRBV3-1 and TRBJ2-7; D possibly corresponds to TRBD2 (6 bases). Germline V gene data show CDR1 as LGHDT and CDR2 as YNNKEL (reference sequence). Deletions cut 1 base from V and 2 bases from J, with 6 bases between. CDR3 length: 13 residues. Here the CDR3 reads CASSQAGAYEQYF. In DNA form, the CDR3 reads TGTGCCAGCAGCCAAGCGGGGGCCTACGAGCAGTACTTC.

This clonotype was seen repeatedly, ten times or more. The chain combines TRBV6-1 with TRBJ1-4, with TRBD1 matching 7 bases. The junction had 16 bases not matched to a gene; V was cut back by 7 bases and J by 8 bases. This CDR3 has 16 residues. Germline V gene data show CDR1 as MNHNS and CDR2 as SASEGT. CDR3 in amino acids: CASTPPTVQGEEKLFF. The CDR3 nucleotides read TGTGCCAGCACTCCGCCCACTGTCCAGGGGGAGGAAAAACTGTTTTTT.

Ten or more counts support this clonotype. V and J are TRBV12-3 or TRBV12-4 and TRBJ2-1; D remains unclear. Between the trimmed V and J ends, which lost 6 bases and 7 bases, there was a span of 7 bases. The CDR3 is 11 amino acids. The CDR3 sequence is CASSWGNEQFF. CDR3 in DNA: TGTGCCAGCAGCTGGGGAAATGAGCAGTTCTTC.

The V and J genes are TRBV18 and TRBJ2-7, with 7 bases identical to TRBD1. The CDR3 totals 15 residues. V lost 3 bases to trimming and J lost 5 bases; unmatched junction nucleotides: 10. Germline CDR1 reads KGHSH; CDR2 reads LQKENI. This CDR3 is CASSPMTGNMNEQYF. The CDR3 coding sequence is TGTGCCAGCTCACCGATGACAGGGAATATGAACGAGCAGTACTTC.

With regard to this clonotype: Relative to the germline gene, one junction end is altered; a read error may explain this. This rearrangement joins TRBV28 to TRBJ2-1, with D tentatively TRBD2 (5 bases). The CDR3 has 13 residues. Germline V gene sequence: CDR1 MDHEN, CDR2 SYDVKM. For the CDR3, the DNA is TGTGCCAGCAGTCAACTAGTAAACAATGAGCAGTCCTTC. It translates to CASSQLVNNEQSF.

This clonotype was detected ten times or more. The chain links TRBV27 to TRBJ1-5; no clear D. Germline CDR1 is MNHEY and CDR2 is SMNVEV (reference sequence). This CDR3 has 15 amino acids. The V end lost 8 bases, the J end lost 0 bases, and 14 bases lay between the germline ends. CDR3 in DNA: TGTGCCAGCGGCCAGTACTCGGTTAGCAATCAGCCCCAGCATTTT. It is translated as CASGQYSVSNQPQHF.

In nucleotides, the CDR3 is TGTGCCAGCAGCTTAGGCCGGGGCGGGGGGAACAATGAGCAGTTCTTC. Its protein product is CASSLGRGGGNNEQFF. V is TRBV13 and J is TRBJ2-1; 8 bases are shared with TRBD2. The CDR3 sequence is 16 residues long. V shed 0 bases and J 5 bases; nucleotides not matched to a gene: 6. Germline values: CDR1 PRHDT, CDR2 FYEKMQ (reference sequence). Variable domain in full (rest from reference TRBV13 and TRBJ2-1): AAGVIQSPRHLIKEKRETATLKCYPIPRHDTVYWYQQGPGQDPQFLISFYEKMQSDKGSIPDRFSAQQFSDYHSELNMSSLELGDSALYFCASSLGRGGGNNEQFFGPGTRLTVL.

This clonotype was counted ten times or more. V is TRBV14 and J is TRBJ1-1, with TRBD1 matching over 9 bases. CDR1 and CDR2 from the germline V gene are SGHDN and FVKESK. V dropped 2 bases and J dropped 3; count of bases not matched to a gene: 7. This CDR3 region has 16 residues. CDR3 DNA sequence: TGTGCCAGCAGCCAATCTGGACAGGGGATGGACACTGAAGCTTTCTTT. This codes for CASSQSGQGMDTEAFF. The full variable domain, completed using reference TRBV14 and TRBJ1-1, is EAGVTQFPSHSVIEKGQTVTLRCDPISGHDNLYWYRRVMGKEIKFLLHFVKESKQDESGMPNNRFLAERTGGTYSTLKVQPAELEDSGVYFCASSQSGQGMDTEAFFGQGTRLTVV.

This clonotype was seen at least ten times. The rearrangement joins TRBV11-1 to TRBJ2-7, with 11 nucleotides matching TRBD2. The J segment lost 0 bases and the V segment lost 5 bases, leaving 3 bases of the junction unmatched. The CDR3 consists of 15 residues. CDR1 and CDR2 (germline): SGHAT, FQDESV (reference sequence). CDR3 DNA: TGTGCCAGCAGCCCGACTAGCGGGGCCTCCTACGAGCAGTACTTC. Protein: CASSPTSGASYEQYF. The variable domain in full, completed from reference TRBV11-1 and TRBJ2-7, reads EAEVAQSPRYKITEKSQAVAFWCDPISGHATLYWYRQILGQGPELLVQFQDESVVDDSQLPKDRFSAERLKGVDSTLKIQPAELGDSAMYLCASSPTSGASYEQYFGPGTRLTVT.

The CDR3 region is CAIATGYEQYF. The CDR3 DNA follows: TGTGCCATCGCGACAGGCTACGAGCAGTACTTC. The V call is TRBV10-3, the J call TRBJ2-7; D is perhaps TRBD1 (6 bases). The V end lost 8 bases, the J end lost 3 bases, and 8 bases lay between the germline ends. Germline lookup yields CDR1 ENHRY and CDR2 SYGVKD. The CDR3 has 11 amino acids.

To note about this clonotype: Its ends do not fully match the called genes, so a read error is possible. For the CDR3, the DNA is TGTGCCAGCAGGGACACAGGGGCCGCATATGTTTTT. It yields the protein CASRDTGAAYVF. J is TRBJ2-2 and V is TRBV3-1; 7 bases map to TRBD1. Germline loops: CDR1 LGHDT, CDR2 YNNKEL (reference sequence). The CDR3 covers 12 residues.

This clonotype was observed a few times. The chain couples TRBV18 to TRBJ2-3; weak D call: TRBD2 (5 bases). The germline V gene encodes CDR1 KGHSH and CDR2 LQKENI. The CDR3 extends over 15 amino acids. The V end lost 3 bases, the J end lost 4 bases, and 14 bases lay between the germline ends. CDR3 sequence (DNA): TGTGCCAGCTCACCTGCCAGCGGCAGCGCAGATACGCAGTATTTT. Encoded protein: CASSPASGSADTQYF.

This rearrangement joins TRBV27 to TRBJ2-1, with 9 positions matching TRBD2. Germline trimming cut 1 base from V and 1 base from J; bases unmatched to any gene: 5. This CDR3 is 17 amino acids long. The V gene's germline CDR1 is MNHEY and CDR2 SMNVEV (reference sequence). The CDR3 DNA reads as TGTGCCAGCAGTTTATTGGCTAGCGGGATTTCCTACAATGAGCAGTTCTTC. It yields the protein CASSLLASGISYNEQFF.